Presented here are 30 T cell receptor beta chains from one specimen sequenced in a study of control samples from healthy donors and cancer patients. Produced via immunoSEQ multiplex PCR; TCRdb's table is partial and in-frame only. The sample lists some 200,000 clones, roughly 94% occurring once. Sequencing was done on a sample of blood. The receptors were gathered from a man over 45 in good health.

The chain couples TRBV7-2 to TRBJ2-5; tentatively, D is TRBD2 (5 bases). This CDR3 has 12 residues. Germline V lookup: CDR1 SGHTA, CDR2 FQGNSA. V lost 7 bases and J 7 bases, leaving 13 bases between the germline ends. The CDR3 is CASTQREGTQYF. CDR3 sequence (DNA): TGTGCCAGCACCCAGAGAGAGGGGACCCAGTACTTC.

V and J are TRBV19 and TRBJ2-1; TRBD2 agrees at 7 bases. V gave up 5 bases and J gave up 8 bases; unmatched junction bases: 6. CDR3 length: 13 amino acids. In germline, CDR1 is LNHDA, CDR2 SQIVND (reference sequence). CDR3 residues: CASSPRGRDEQFF. Written as DNA, the CDR3 is TGTGCCAGTAGTCCGCGGGGGAGGGATGAGCAGTTCTTC.

The chain employs TRBV27 and TRBJ1-6; D gene ambiguous. Germline V lookup: CDR1 MNHEY, CDR2 SMNVEV (reference sequence). Trimming removed 3 bases from V and 0 bases from J, with 18 bases in between. This CDR3 spans 19 amino acids. DNA of the CDR3: TGTGCCAGCAGTTTTCGGGTTGATGCGTGGAGCTCCTATAATTCACCCCTCCACTTT. Its protein product is CASSFRVDAWSSYNSPLHF.

The chain joins TRBV9 to TRBJ2-3; D is perhaps TRBD1 (5 bases). CDR1 and CDR2 (germline): SGDLS, YYNGEE. The CDR3 runs to 13 residues. Trimming left V 4 bases short and J 3 bases short, with 9 bases between. The CDR3 region is CASSTTATDTQYF. The CDR3 DNA follows: TGTGCCAGCAGCACGACAGCTACAGATACGCAGTATTTT.

This rearrangement joins TRBV6-5 to TRBJ1-5; D perhaps matches TRBD1 (6 bases). Trimming took off 9 bases at V and 2 bases at J, with 11 bases between the two ends. The germline V gene encodes CDR1 MNHEY and CDR2 SVGAGI. The CDR3 consists of 13 residues. The CDR3 spells CASTGIGNQPQHF. The DNA of the CDR3 is TGTGCCAGTACAGGGATCGGCAATCAGCCCCAGCATTTT.

The rearrangement joins TRBV4-2 to TRBJ2-2, with D perhaps TRBD2 (5 bases). The ends were cut back, 5 bases at V and 1 base at J, with 14 bases in the middle. The germline gives CDR1 LGHNA, CDR2 YNFKEQ. The CDR3 has 16 amino acids. Here the CDR3 reads CASSYKNTRNTGELFF. In DNA form, the CDR3 reads TGTGCCAGCAGCTACAAAAACACTAGGAACACCGGGGAGCTGTTTTTT.

This chain joins TRBV20-1 and TRBJ1-1; D remains unclear. This CDR3 is built from 10 residues. Per the germline V gene, CDR1 is DFQATT and CDR2 is SNEGSKA (reference sequence). V lost 0 bases and J lost 8, with 4 bases in between. As DNA, the CDR3 is TGCAGTGCTAGAGACGGGGAAGCTTTCTTT. The encoded protein is CSARDGEAFF.

The rearrangement joins TRBV6-1 to TRBJ2-7; D could derive from TRBD1 or TRBD2 (5 bases each). From germline, CDR1 is MNHNS and CDR2 SASEGT. CDR3 length: 14 amino acids. The ends were cut back, 1 base at V and 4 bases at J, with 11 bases in the middle. CDR3 sequence (DNA): TGTGCCAGCAGTGAAGAGAGGGGATCGTACGAGCAGTACTTC. Residues: CASSEERGSYEQYF.

This chain joins TRBV7-2 and TRBJ2-2; no firm D call. The CDR3 contains 14 residues. V gave up 1 base and J gave up 7 bases, with 10 bases separating them. Germline-derived CDR1 and CDR2 are SGHTA and FQGNSA. CDR3 sequence (DNA): TGTGCCAGCAGCTTAGATGTCTCGGGCGGGGAGCTGTTTTTT. Its translation: CASSLDVSGGELFF. The variable domain in full, with the rest retrieved from reference TRBV7-2 and TRBJ2-2, is GAGVSQSPSNKVTEKGKDVELRCDPISGHTALYWYRQSLGQGLEFLIYFQGNSAPDKSGLPSDRFSAERTGGSVSTLTIQRTQQEDSAVYLCASSLDVSGGELFFGEGSRLTVL.

About this clone: This sample includes further DNA sequences coding for the same CDR3. This rearrangement joins TRBV6-5 to TRBJ1-1, with D possibly matching TRBD1 (5 bases). The CDR3 is 13 amino acids. The V gene's germline CDR1 is MNHEY and CDR2 SVGAGI. V was pared by 0 bases and J by 4 bases, with 6 bases between. CDR3 DNA: TGTGCCAGCAGTTACTCCGGGGGCACTGAAGCTTTCTTT. Residues: CASSYSGGTEAFF.

The J gene is TRBJ2-2, the V gene TRBV6-4, with D tentatively TRBD1 (5 bases). Trimming shortened V by 7 bases and J by 2 bases, and 11 bases separated the two germline ends. Germline values: CDR1 MRHNA, CDR2 SNTAGT. The CDR3 covers 14 residues. The CDR3: CASTYDSNTGELFF. The CDR3 DNA reads as TGTGCCAGCACTTATGACAGTAACACCGGGGAGCTGTTTTTT.

V usage is TRBV5-1 and J usage is TRBJ1-2; D unresolved. The germline V gene has CDR1 SGHRS and CDR2 YFSETQ. This CDR3 has 17 amino acids. Trimming left V 0 bases short and J 0 bases short, with 15 bases between. The CDR3 sequence: CASSLGVSSLANYGYTF. As DNA, the CDR3 is TGCGCCAGCAGCTTGGGGGTGTCCTCTCTAGCTAACTATGGCTACACCTTC. The full variable domain, with the rest looked up from reference TRBV5-1 and TRBJ1-2, is KAGVTQTPRYLIKTRGQQVTLSCSPISGHRSVSWYQQTPGQGLQFLFEYFSETQRNKGNFPGRFSGRQFSNSRSEMNVSTLELGDSALYLCASSLGVSSLANYGYTFGSGTRLTVV.

The chain combines TRBV12-3 or TRBV12-4 with TRBJ1-5, with D perhaps TRBD1 (5 bases). Trimming shortened V by 2 bases and J by 5 bases, and 7 bases separated the two germline ends. The CDR3 has 13 residues. The CDR3 region is CASSLQGYQPQHF. The CDR3 DNA reads TGTGCCAGCAGTTTACAGGGATATCAGCCCCAGCATTTT.

This clone was found once. The V and J genes are TRBV10-1 and TRBJ2-1, with TRBD2 matching 11 bases. Germline V gene sequence: CDR1 WNHNN, CDR2 SYGVQD (reference sequence). The CDR3 totals 15 residues. V trimming: 6 bases; J trimming: 5 bases; junction bases outside the gene matches: 6. CDR3 nucleotides: TGCGCCAGCAGGGAGGGACTAGCGGACAACAATGAGCAGTTCTTC. Protein product: CASREGLADNNEQFF.

The chain is built from TRBV3-1 (or the pseudogene TRBV3-2) and TRBJ2-3; D is unresolved. The CDR3 loop spans 16 amino acids. The germline CDR1 and CDR2 sequences are LGHDT and YNNKEL (reference sequence). Trimming stripped 3 bases from V and 1 base from J, with 14 bases between. In DNA, the CDR3 is TGTGCCAGCAGCCATAGTGCTGGTGGGGGCACAGATACGCAGTATTTT. Its translation: CASSHSAGGGTDTQYF.

The rearrangement links TRBV9 to TRBJ2-7, with no clear D. Trimming removed 0 bases from V and 4 bases from J, with 5 bases in between. The CDR3 consists of 12 residues. Looked up from germline, CDR1 is SGDLS and CDR2 is YYNGEE. The CDR3 DNA follows: TGTGCCAGCAGCGTAGGAGGATACGAGCAGTACTTC. Translated, it gives CASSVGGYEQYF.

The DNA of the CDR3 is TGTGCCAGCACCCGAGGAGTAGCGGGAGCCTACGAGCAGTACGTC. This gives the protein CASTRGVAGAYEQYV. The chain recombines TRBV6-5 with TRBJ2-7; 9 bases are a match to TRBD2. CDR3 size: 15 residues. V lost 7 bases and J lost 2; bases outside the gene matches: 9. Germline CDR1 is MNHEY and CDR2 is SVGAGI.

This clone was found once. The rearrangement joins TRBV11-3 to TRBJ2-1; perhaps TRBD1 as D (5 bases). Looked up from germline, CDR1 is SGHNT and CDR2 is YENEEA. The CDR3 has 13 residues. Trimming shortened V by 1 base and J by 6 bases, and 7 bases separated the two germline ends. This chain's CDR3 is CASSLGQSNEQFF. As DNA, the CDR3 is TGTGCCAGCAGCTTAGGACAGTCCAATGAGCAGTTCTTC.

The rearrangement links TRBV7-9 to TRBJ1-5; 9 positions agree with TRBD1. The CDR3 runs 17 residues. The trim removed 3 bases at V and 1 base at J, leaving 7 bases unmatched. CDR1 and CDR2 from the germline V gene are SEHNR and FQNEAQ (reference sequence). The CDR3 is CASSLGSGTGSNQPQHF. CDR3 in DNA: TGTGCCAGCAGCTTGGGATCCGGGACAGGGAGCAATCAGCCCCAGCATTTT.

As DNA, the CDR3 is TGTGCCAGCAGGATAACCGGGACAGTGAGTAGCAATCAGCCCCAGCATTTT. Amino acid sequence: CASRITGTVSSNQPQHF. V gene TRBV28 combines with J gene TRBJ1-5, with 7 nucleotides matching TRBD1. The germline V gene has CDR1 MDHEN and CDR2 SYDVKM. The CDR3 spans 17 residues. The V segment lost 6 bases and the J segment 0 bases; nucleotides outside the gene matches: 11.

CDR3 coding DNA: TGCGCCAGCAGCCAATCCGCCGGGGGGGGGAGCACTGAAGCTTTCTTT. Protein: CASSQSAGGGSTEAFF. The J gene is TRBJ1-1, the V gene TRBV4-3, with a tentative D call TRBD1 (5 bases). CDR3 length: 16 amino acids. The germline V gene encodes CDR1 LGHNA and CDR2 YSLEER. V lost 2 bases and J lost 4, with 17 bases in between.

The chain carries TRBV7-2 and TRBJ1-2; D not certain. Germline V CDR1 and CDR2: SGHTA, FQGNSA. This CDR3 is built from 13 residues. Trimming left V 1 base short and J 7 bases short, with 10 bases between. The CDR3 DNA follows: TGTGCCAGCAGCTTAGGCGGAGAAACTGGCTACACCTTC. Its protein is CASSLGGETGYTF. The variable domain in full, completed from reference TRBV7-2 and TRBJ1-2, reads GAGVSQSPSNKVTEKGKDVELRCDPISGHTALYWYRQSLGQGLEFLIYFQGNSAPDKSGLPSDRFSAERTGGSVSTLTIQRTQQEDSAVYLCASSLGGETGYTFGSGTRLTVV.

CDR3 amino acids: CASSLGGQEPLNTEAFF. CDR3 coding DNA: TGTGCCAGCAGCTTGGGGGGACAGGAACCTTTGAACACTGAAGCTTTCTTT. This chain joins TRBV5-4 and TRBJ1-1; TRBD1 aligns across 8 bases. V was clipped by 0 bases and J by 0 bases; unmatched bases: 7. The length of the CDR3 is 17 residues. Per the germline V gene, CDR1 is SGHNT and CDR2 is YYREEE (reference sequence).

This clone was seen once. The chain has TRBV11-3 and TRBJ1-2; tentative D call: TRBD1 (5 bases). The CDR3 totals 11 residues. V shed 9 bases and J shed 4 bases, with 9 bases lying between them. Germline V gene data show CDR1 as SGHNT and CDR2 as YENEEA. CDR3 sequence reads: CARRGLYGYTF. The CDR3 DNA is TGTGCCAGGAGGGGTCTCTATGGCTACACCTTC.

The genes are TRBV7-2 and TRBJ1-2; 7 nucleotides align to TRBD1. V was clipped by 2 bases and J by 5 bases; unmatched bases: 11. This CDR3 region has 16 residues. In germline, CDR1 is SGHTA, CDR2 FQGNSA. The CDR3 protein is CASSLNRDRVSYGYTF. CDR3 nucleotide sequence: TGTGCCAGCAGCTTAAACCGCGACAGGGTTTCGTATGGCTACACCTTC.

The chain uses TRBV19 and TRBJ1-1, with D perhaps TRBD1 (6 bases). This CDR3 is 12 amino acids long. The germline V gene encodes CDR1 LNHDA and CDR2 SQIVND (reference sequence). V lost 7 bases, J lost 5 bases, and 11 bases lay in between. The CDR3 sequence: CASNGQFTEAFF. The CDR3 DNA reads as TGTGCCAGTAACGGACAGTTTACTGAAGCTTTCTTT.

The V gene is TRBV19, the J gene TRBJ1-2; possibly TRBD1 for D (6 bases). The V gene lost 4 bases and the J gene lost 8 bases, with 26 bases spanning the gap. This CDR3 spans 17 amino acids. CDR1 and CDR2 from the germline V gene are LNHDA and SQIVND (reference sequence). As DNA, the CDR3 is TGTGCCAGTAGTACTACATCCGGGACAAAGGGCGGAGGGGGCTACACCTTC. Amino acids: CASSTTSGTKGGGGYTF. Filled out from reference TRBV19 and TRBJ1-2, the complete variable domain reads DGGITQSPKYLFRKEGQNVTLSCEQNLNHDAMYWYRQDPGQGLRLIYYSQIVNDFQKGDIAEGYSVSREKKESFPLTVTSAQKNPTAFYLCASSTTSGTKGGGGYTFGSGTRLTVV.

The rearrangement uses TRBV29-1 and TRBJ2-3; D remains unclear. CDR3 length: 13 amino acids. V was shortened by 3 bases and J by 2 bases, with 9 bases between the two germline ends. Germline V lookup: CDR1 SQVTM, CDR2 ANQGSEA. The CDR3 sequence is CSVEDRDTDTQYF. The CDR3 DNA is TGCAGCGTTGAGGACCGAGACACAGATACGCAGTATTTT.

The chain joins TRBV7-8 to TRBJ2-7; 7 bases fit TRBD2. The CDR3 has 16 amino acids. The V gene's germline CDR1 is SGHVS and CDR2 FQNEAQ. J lost 4 bases, V lost 1 base, and 10 bases had no gene match. CDR3 in amino acids: CASSLGPAAGGYEQYF. CDR3 in DNA: TGTGCCAGCAGCTTAGGCCCTGCGGCCGGGGGGTACGAGCAGTACTTC. Drawing the rest from reference TRBV7-8 and TRBJ2-7, the complete variable domain is GAGVSQSPRYKVAKRGQDVALRCDPISGHVSLFWYQQALGQGPEFLTYFQNEAQLDKSGLPSDRFFAERPEGSVSTLKIQRTQQEDSAVYLCASSLGPAAGGYEQYFGPGTRLTVT.

The gene calls are TRBV3-1 (or the pseudogene TRBV3-2) and TRBJ1-2; possibly TRBD1 for D (6 bases). There are 13 residues in the CDR3. Trimming removed 8 bases at V and 4 bases at J, with 14 bases between. Germline-derived CDR1 and CDR2 are LGHDT and YNNKEL (reference sequence). In DNA form, the CDR3 reads TGTGCCAGCCGAGCACAGGGCAGCTATGGCTACACCTTC. Encoded protein: CASRAQGSYGYTF.